This passage covers 23 T cell receptor beta chains from one sample sequenced in a study of human T cells and chemical hapten exposure. TCRdb processed the RACE reads anew with MiXCR; each CDR3 protein has one entry. Among around 300,000 distinct CDR3 sequences listed, over 5% were seen once. The sample's time point: pre-sensitization, week 0. Treatment: therapeutic diphenylcyclopropenone sensitization with weekly scalp DPC. Specimen: whole blood, collected in connection with sensitization to the hapten diphenylcyclopropenone (DPC). Every receptor here comes from a young woman with alopecia areata. Some clones in this sample may be carry-over from other donors' samples.

Many counts were recorded for this clonotype. The rearrangement uses TRBV20-1 and TRBJ1-3; D call uncertain. CDR1 and CDR2 (germline): DFQATT, SNEGSKA (reference sequence). This CDR3 spans 14 amino acids. V was pared by 1 base and J by 1 base, with 8 bases between. The CDR3 nucleotides are TGCAGTGCTAGAGTACCTATTTCTGGAAACACCATATATTTT. Translated, it gives CSARVPISGNTIYF.

This clonotype was seen at least ten times. The chain combines TRBV27 with TRBJ1-2, with D possibly TRBD1 on 5 matching bases. Germline loops: CDR1 MNHEY, CDR2 SMNVEV (reference sequence). Trimming pared 5 bases from V and 5 bases from J, leaving 12 bases between. This CDR3 region has 13 residues. CDR3 region: CASSTGDSYGYTF. CDR3 DNA sequence: TGTGCCAGCAGTACAGGAGATTCATATGGCTACACCTTC.

This clonotype showed up many times. This rearrangement joins TRBV29-1 to TRBJ2-1; TRBD1 aligns across 9 bases. Trimming cost V 4 bases and J 0 bases; bases outside gene matches: 13. Germline CDR1 and CDR2: SQVTM and ANQGSEA. This CDR3 is 18 amino acids long. CDR3 bases: TGCAGCGTTGGCCGACCGGGACAGGGTTTGAGCTCCTACAATGAGCAGTTCTTC. Translated, it gives CSVGRPGQGLSSYNEQFF.

This clonotype was found many times. The chain is built from TRBV7-2 and TRBJ2-4, with TRBD1 as a possible D gene (5 bases). CDR1 SGHTA and CDR2 FQGNSA come from the germline V gene. V lost 5 bases and J 11 bases, leaving 19 bases between the germline ends. The CDR3 length is 14 residues. As DNA, the CDR3 is TGTGCCAGCAGCAAGGGGCAGGAGATTCATCTTCAGTACTTC. Protein: CASSKGQEIHLQYF.

This chain links TRBV6-6 with TRBJ2-7, with D perhaps TRBD1 (6 bases). Trimming pared 6 bases from V and 1 base from J, leaving 13 bases between. In germline, CDR1 is MNHNY, CDR2 SVGAGI (reference sequence). The CDR3 is 14 residues long. CDR3 sequence: CASSDDRLSYEQYF. CDR3 nucleotide sequence: TGTGCCAGCAGCGACGACAGGCTGTCCTACGAGCAGTACTTC.

This rearrangement joins TRBV11-2 to TRBJ1-1; D unclear. The V gene lost 5 bases and the J gene lost 1 base, with 23 bases spanning the gap. The CDR3 is 18 amino acids. Looked up from germline, CDR1 is SGHAT and CDR2 is FQNNGV. CDR3 region: CASSPHTHRRVGNTEAFF. The DNA for the CDR3 is TGTGCCAGCAGCCCGCATACCCATCGGCGGGTGGGGAACACTGAAGCTTTCTTT.

Ten or more counts support this clonotype. The chain carries TRBV7-8 and TRBJ1-1, with a possible D match to TRBD1 (5 bases). Trimming stripped 5 bases from V and 11 bases from J, with 18 bases between. Germline V gene sequence: CDR1 SGHVS, CDR2 FQNEAQ. The CDR3 sequence is 13 residues long. CDR3 amino acids: CASSPQGSRRAFF. The CDR3 nucleotides are TGTGCCAGCAGCCCCCAGGGCTCCAGAAGGGCTTTCTTT.

This clonotype was detected many times. This chain joins TRBV28 and TRBJ1-2; 11 bases align to TRBD1. Germline assignment: CDR1 MDHEN and CDR2 SYDVKM. The V and J ends lost 8 bases and 3 bases, in that order; junction bases with no gene match: 14. The CDR3 is 17 residues long. CDR3 sequence: CASAIPQGQGEDYGYTF. DNA for the CDR3: TGTGCCAGCGCCATTCCACAGGGACAGGGGGAGGACTATGGCTACACCTTC.

This clonotype was counted at least ten times. This chain joins TRBV7-3 and TRBJ1-6, with 7 bases that match TRBD1. CDR1 SGHTA and CDR2 FQGTGA come from the germline V gene. V trimming: 3 bases; J trimming: 12 bases; junction bases outside the gene matches: 5. The CDR3 sequence is 13 residues long. The CDR3 reads CASSLTGWRPLHF. The DNA for the CDR3 is TGTGCCAGCAGCTTGACAGGGTGGCGACCCCTCCACTTT.

This clonotype was observed a handful of times. This chain links TRBV28 with TRBJ2-3; 12 bases agree with TRBD1. The CDR3 contains 15 residues. Germline CDR1 is MDHEN and CDR2 is SYDVKM. V lost 6 bases and J lost 6; bases outside the gene matches: 7. CDR3 protein: CASSSGTGGLDTQYF. The DNA for the CDR3 is TGTGCCAGCAGCTCCGGGACAGGGGGCCTTGATACGCAGTATTTT. The full variable domain, completed using reference TRBV28 and TRBJ2-3, is DVKVTQSSRYLVKRTGEKVFLECVQDMDHENMFWYRQDPGLGLRLIYFSYDVKMKEKGDIPEGYSVSREKKERFSLILESASTNQTSMYLCASSSGTGGLDTQYFGPGTRLTVL.

In its sample, this clonotype was seen a few times. The CDR3 spells CAISEGEAGTGNTIYF. CDR3 nucleotides: TGTGCCATCAGTGAAGGAGAGGCAGGGACTGGAAACACCATATATTTT. V gene TRBV10-3 combines with J gene TRBJ1-3, with D maybe TRBD1 (5 bases). Trimming shortened V by 3 bases and J by 2 bases, and 14 bases separated the two germline ends. This CDR3 region has 16 residues. CDR1 ENHRY and CDR2 SYGVKD come from the germline V gene.

The rearrangement joins TRBV20-1 to TRBJ1-1; no definite D call. CDR3 length: 15 amino acids. The V and J ends lost 2 bases and 1 base respectively, with 14 bases between them. Germline V gene lookup returns CDR1 DFQATT and CDR2 SNEGSKA (reference sequence). The CDR3 coding sequence is TGCAGTGCTAGAAAATCCCCCCTGAGGAACACTGAAGCTTTCTTT. Protein sequence: CSARKSPLRNTEAFF.

In this sample, this clonotype turned up a few times. V usage is TRBV4-1 and J usage is TRBJ1-2, with D possibly being TRBD1 (5 bases). V was shortened by 1 base and J by 3 bases, with 12 bases between the two germline ends. Germline V CDR1 and CDR2: MGHRA, YSYEKL. This CDR3 is 15 amino acids long. The CDR3 loop reads CASSQGPGRDYGYTF. The CDR3 DNA sequence: TGCGCCAGCAGCCAAGGGCCAGGGAGGGACTATGGCTACACCTTC.

The chain joins TRBV4-1 to TRBJ2-5; D remains ambiguous. Trimming removed 4 bases at V and 1 base at J, with 7 bases between. The CDR3 is made up of 13 amino acids. CDR1 is MGHRA and CDR2 is YSYEKL in the germline V gene. The CDR3 DNA reads as TGCGCCAGCAGCCCGGAGACCCAAGAGACCCAGTACTTC. Translated: CASSPETQETQYF.

Only a few counts were recorded for this clonotype. The CDR3 DNA follows: TGTGCCAGCACCCTACAAGGAGGAACTGAAGCTTTCTTT. It yields the protein CASTLQGGTEAFF. The gene calls are TRBV6-5 and TRBJ1-1, with unresolved D. The V gene's germline CDR1 is MNHEY and CDR2 SVGAGI. The CDR3 runs 13 residues. Trimming left V 7 bases short and J 5 bases short, with 14 bases between.

The CDR3 loop is CASSFVGQGVNEQFF. The CDR3 DNA is TGTGCCAGCAGCTTTGTTGGACAGGGGGTAAATGAGCAGTTCTTC. The chain combines TRBV5-4 with TRBJ2-1, with 10 bases fitting TRBD1. The CDR3 has 15 residues. Germline V gene data show CDR1 as SGHNT and CDR2 as YYREEE (reference sequence). V shed 2 bases, J shed 7 bases, and the junction held 6 bases outside the gene matches. The entire variable domain, with the rest obtained from reference TRBV5-4 and TRBJ2-1, is as follows: ETGVTQSPTHLIKTRGQQVTLRCSSQSGHNTVSWYQQALGQGPQFIFQYYREEENGRGNFPPRFSGLQFPNYSSELNVNALELDDSALYLCASSFVGQGVNEQFFGPGTRLTVL.

The rearrangement links TRBV27 to TRBJ1-6; D gene unclear. In germline, CDR1 is MNHEY, CDR2 SMNVEV (reference sequence). Trimming shortened V by 0 bases and J by 8 bases, and 11 bases separated the two germline ends. The CDR3 is 15 amino acids. The CDR3 region has the DNA TGTGCCAGCAGTTTATCCCCCGACGGGTATTCACCCCTCCACTTT. Its protein is CASSLSPDGYSPLHF.

This clonotype was observed many times. The chain combines TRBV7-2 with TRBJ2-5; D ambiguous. Germline V lookup: CDR1 SGHTA, CDR2 FQGNSA. V gave up 1 base and J gave up 5 bases, with 17 bases separating them. The CDR3 totals 16 residues. The CDR3 is CASSLGSGPFSETQYF. DNA for the CDR3: TGTGCCAGCAGCTTAGGGTCTGGGCCCTTCAGCGAGACCCAGTACTTC. Variable domain in full (rest from reference TRBV7-2 and TRBJ2-5): GAGVSQSPSNKVTEKGKDVELRCDPISGHTALYWYRQSLGQGLEFLIYFQGNSAPDKSGLPSDRFSAERTGGSVSTLTIQRTQQEDSAVYLCASSLGSGPFSETQYFGPGTRLLVL.

This clonotype was detected only a few times. This chain joins TRBV25-1 and TRBJ2-5; 10 positions agree with TRBD1. The germline gives CDR1 MGHDK, CDR2 SYGVNS. There are 17 residues in the CDR3. V was clipped by 4 bases and J by 0 bases; unmatched bases: 8. As DNA, the CDR3 is TGTGCCAGCAGTGGCCTCGGGACAGGGGATTACCAAGAGACCCAGTACTTC. Its translation: CASSGLGTGDYQETQYF.

In its sample, this clonotype was seen many times. This chain joins TRBV2 and TRBJ2-1, with TRBD2 as a possible D gene (6 bases). V lost 6 bases to trimming and J lost 8 bases, with 17 bases between them. The V gene's germline CDR1 is SNHLY and CDR2 FYNNEI. CDR3 length equals 14 residues. DNA of the CDR3: TGTGCCAGCAGGGAGGGATTGTCGGGCGATGAGCAGTTCTTC. Amino acid sequence: CASREGLSGDEQFF.

This clonotype was found many times. This CDR3 is CASSYMNEQFF. The CDR3 DNA sequence: TGTGCCAGCAGTTACATGAATGAGCAGTTCTTC. The chain has TRBV6-5 and TRBJ2-1, with D uncertain. The CDR3 length is 11 residues. The V gene's germline CDR1 is MNHEY and CDR2 SVGAGI. V lost 2 bases, J lost 7 bases, and 3 bases lay in between.

V gene TRBV5-1 combines with J gene TRBJ2-3; TRBD2 matches at 7 bases. The germline gives CDR1 SGHRS, CDR2 YFSETQ. V gave up 4 bases and J gave up 2 bases; unmatched junction bases: 4. The CDR3 totals 14 residues. The CDR3 DNA is TGCGCCAGCAGCGTTGGGGACTACACAGATACGCAGTATTTT. Translation: CASSVGDYTDTQYF.

The chain links TRBV10-3 to TRBJ1-1; D might be TRBD1 (5 bases). Germline-derived CDR1 and CDR2 are ENHRY and SYGVKD. The V end was cut by 2 bases, the J end by 11 bases, with 12 bases between. This CDR3 comprises 12 residues. CDR3 in amino acids: CAISEGTVGAFF. In nucleotides, the CDR3 is TGTGCCATCAGTGAGGGGACGGTCGGGGCTTTCTTT.